This entry lists 24 T cell receptor beta chains sequenced from one sample in a study of blood T cell repertoires in COVID-19. Repertoires were generated with immunoSEQ multiplex PCR, while TCRdb's copy carries only in-frame clones and drops some. The sample gives about 480,000 clones, less than 90% of which show up once; around 7.9% is in the top ten. The sequencing sample was made of PBMCs or T cells enriched from blood (not recorded which). These receptors were obtained from a woman aged 55 to 70 who had recovered from COVID-19.

The gene calls are TRBV15 and TRBJ1-1, with D uncertain. With 1 base removed from V and 1 base from J, the gap between germline ends came to 19 bases. The CDR3 loop spans 18 amino acids. Germline lookup yields CDR1 LNHNV and CDR2 YYDKDF (reference sequence). The CDR3 loop is CATSRGAGTLAGNTEAFF. The CDR3 DNA is TGTGCCACCAGCAGAGGGGCGGGAACCCTGGCCGGGAACACTGAAGCTTTCTTT.

The V call is TRBV27, the J call TRBJ2-1; 7 nucleotides line up with TRBD1. This CDR3 region has 15 residues. CDR1 is MNHEY, CDR2 SMNVEV, per germline (reference sequence). Trimming at V came to 2 bases and at J to 8 bases, leaving 9 bases not matched to a gene. The CDR3 DNA is TGTGCCAGCAGTTTAGTAACAGGGGATATCCATGAGCAGTTCTTC. Encoded protein: CASSLVTGDIHEQFF.

As DNA, the CDR3 is TGTGCCAGCAGCTTAACAGACGACTACGAGCAGTACGTC. It yields the protein CASSLTDDYEQYV. The rearrangement joins TRBV11-2 to TRBJ2-7, with no clear D. The germline V gene has CDR1 SGHAT and CDR2 FQNNGV. V lost 2 bases, J lost 3 bases, and 8 bases lay in between. The CDR3 consists of 13 residues.

This chain joins TRBV24-1 and TRBJ1-2; 10 bases are shared with TRBD1. This CDR3 region has 16 residues. V lost 2 bases to trimming and J lost 2 bases; unmatched junction nucleotides: 4. Germline CDR1 reads KGHDR; CDR2 reads SFDVKD. The CDR3 region has the DNA TGTGCCACCAGTGATTCGGGACAGGGGAAAAACTATGGCTACACCTTC. This encodes CATSDSGQGKNYGYTF.

This chain joins TRBV3-1 (or the pseudogene TRBV3-2) and TRBJ1-2; TRBD1 matches 7 bases. V shed 5 bases and J 4 bases; nucleotides not matched to a gene: 10. The CDR3 is 15 residues long. Germline V CDR1 and CDR2: LGHDT, YNNKEL (reference sequence). The CDR3 nucleotides read TGTGCCAGCAGCGGTACAGGGGCAAGCACCTATGGCTACACCTTC. It codes for CASSGTGASTYGYTF.

The rearrangement uses TRBV2 and TRBJ2-1; TRBD2 might be the D (8 bases). The germline CDR1 and CDR2 sequences are SNHLY and FYNNEI. The CDR3 consists of 17 residues. Trimming removed 5 bases at V and 7 bases at J, with 24 bases between. CDR3 in amino acids: CASSLTSGGGKVNEQFF. Here the CDR3 DNA reads TGTGCCAGCAGTCTTACCTCGGGAGGGGGCAAGGTGAATGAGCAGTTCTTC.

V is TRBV5-1 and J is TRBJ1-3, with no clear D. This CDR3 comprises 14 residues. CDR1 is SGHRS, CDR2 YFSETQ, per germline. The germline V and J ends were trimmed by 5 bases and 4 bases, with 13 bases remaining between them. The CDR3 sequence: CASREANPGNTIYF. The CDR3 DNA sequence: TGCGCCAGCAGAGAAGCAAATCCGGGAAACACCATATATTTT.

CDR3 sequence (DNA): TGTGCCAGCAGCTTACTAGCGGTCACCGGGGAGCTGTTTTTT. Translating gives CASSLLAVTGELFF. The chain is built from TRBV7-2 and TRBJ2-2, with 7 bases matching TRBD2. Trimming removed 2 bases from V and 4 bases from J; junction bases left unmatched: 1. Germline CDR1 is SGHTA and CDR2 is FQGNSA. This CDR3 has 14 residues. Full variable domain (rest looked up from reference TRBV7-2 and TRBJ2-2): GAGVSQSPSNKVTEKGKDVELRCDPISGHTALYWYRQSLGQGLEFLIYFQGNSAPDKSGLPSDRFSAERTGGSVSTLTIQRTQQEDSAVYLCASSLLAVTGELFFGEGSRLTVL.

The chain links TRBV6-6 to TRBJ2-1; TRBD2 aligns across 9 bases. The CDR3 is 14 residues long. After removal of 4 bases from V and 9 bases from J, the junction contained 7 bases not matched to a gene. Looked up from germline, CDR1 is MNHNY and CDR2 is SVGAGI (reference sequence). CDR3 sequence reads: CASSFAGGKGEQFF. The DNA of the CDR3 is TGTGCCAGCAGTTTCGCGGGGGGGAAGGGTGAGCAGTTCTTC.

The chain combines TRBV19 with TRBJ1-1, with D perhaps matching TRBD1 (6 bases). The CDR3 length is 12 residues. The germline V gene has CDR1 LNHDA and CDR2 SQIVND (reference sequence). Trimming removed 10 bases at V and 4 bases at J, with 13 bases between. The CDR3: CATTLRGTEAFF. Here the CDR3 DNA reads TGTGCCACAACTCTCAGGGGCACTGAAGCTTTCTTT.

The chain couples TRBV5-1 to TRBJ1-1; possibly TRBD1 for D (6 bases). Germline assignment: CDR1 SGHRS and CDR2 YFSETQ. The CDR3 runs to 14 residues. V was cut by 5 bases and J by 0 bases, with 11 bases left in between. The CDR3 DNA reads as TGCGCCAGCAGGACTGGACAGTTGAACACTGAAGCTTTCTTT. This sequence encodes CASRTGQLNTEAFF.

Note on this clone: Other DNA sequences in this specimen translate into the identical CDR3. The rearrangement joins TRBV4-1 to TRBJ1-1; 9 nucleotides align to TRBD1. CDR1 and CDR2 from the germline V gene are MGHRA and YSYEKL. This CDR3 is built from 14 residues. Germline trimming cut 3 bases from V and 4 bases from J; bases unmatched to any gene: 3. CDR3 DNA: TGCGCCAGCAGCCAGGACAGGGGTGGCACTGAAGCTTTCTTT. Translated: CASSQDRGGTEAFF.

This clone was seen a single time. The V gene is TRBV30, the J gene TRBJ1-2; 10 positions match TRBD1. The germline CDR1 and CDR2 sequences are GTSNPN and SVGIG (reference sequence). The CDR3 is 15 residues long. Trimming took 1 base from V and 3 from J; bases not matched to a gene: 5. CDR3 amino acids: CAWSERGQGDYGYTF. The CDR3, as DNA: TGTGCCTGGAGTGAAAGAGGACAGGGGGACTATGGCTACACCTTC.

J is TRBJ2-3 and V is TRBV5-1, with 10 positions matching TRBD1. The CDR3 is 16 amino acids. After removal of 2 bases from V and 2 bases from J, the junction contained 5 bases not matched to a gene. Germline CDR1 and CDR2: SGHRS and YFSETQ. The CDR3 DNA reads as TGCGCCAGCAGCTTTCAGACAGGGGGCAACACAGATACGCAGTATTTT. Translating gives CASSFQTGGNTDTQYF. Full variable domain (rest looked up from reference TRBV5-1 and TRBJ2-3): KAGVTQTPRYLIKTRGQQVTLSCSPISGHRSVSWYQQTPGQGLQFLFEYFSETQRNKGNFPGRFSGRQFSNSRSEMNVSTLELGDSALYLCASSFQTGGNTDTQYFGPGTRLTVL.

This chain connects TRBV19 to TRBJ1-5, with a weak D call TRBD1 (6 bases). CDR3 size: 20 residues. CDR1 is LNHDA, CDR2 SQIVND, per germline (reference sequence). V lost 3 bases and J 3 bases, leaving 27 bases between the germline ends. The CDR3 DNA reads as TGTGCCAGTAGTATGGGTATGTTTTCTAGGGCCGGGACAATCAATCAGCCCCAGCATTTT. Translation gives CASSMGMFSRAGTINQPQHF.

Here the CDR3 reads CASTKGGSSYNEQFF. The DNA of the CDR3 is TGTGCCAGCACTAAAGGGGGAAGCTCCTACAATGAGCAGTTCTTC. The chain uses TRBV6-1 and TRBJ2-1, with a tentative D call TRBD1 (6 bases). There are 15 residues in the CDR3. V was shortened by 7 bases and J by 0 bases, with 13 bases between the two germline ends. Germline V gives CDR1 MNHNS, CDR2 SASEGT.

In this sample, this clone turned up once. J is TRBJ2-1 and V is TRBV4-1; TRBD1 agrees at 10 bases. Germline trimming cut 4 bases from V and 3 bases from J; bases unmatched to any gene: 9. There are 17 residues in the CDR3. The germline V gene has CDR1 MGHRA and CDR2 YSYEKL. In DNA, the CDR3 is TGCGCCAGCAGCCTTCGACAGGGGGCACTTCTCTACAATGAGCAGTTCTTC. It encodes CASSLRQGALLYNEQFF.

The chain has TRBV29-1 and TRBJ1-2; 9 nucleotides match TRBD1. Germline V gene lookup returns CDR1 SQVTM and CDR2 ANQGSEA. Unmatched junction bases numbered 9, after V lost 8 bases and J lost 5 bases. The CDR3 runs to 13 residues. This chain's CDR3 is CSLWTGDRYGYTF. The CDR3 nucleotides read TGCAGCCTCTGGACAGGGGATAGGTATGGCTACACCTTC.

This chain connects TRBV7-2 to TRBJ1-5; tentatively, D is TRBD1 (5 bases). From germline, CDR1 is SGHTA and CDR2 FQGNSA. This CDR3 region has 14 residues. Deletions cut 2 bases from V and 6 bases from J, with 11 bases between. The CDR3 DNA reads as TGTGCCAGCAGCTTAAGGGGTATAGGTCAGCCCCAGCATTTT. This codes for CASSLRGIGQPQHF.

This chain connects TRBV28 to TRBJ1-1; 8 bases align to TRBD1. Trimming cost V 5 bases and J 1 base; bases outside gene matches: 6. This CDR3 comprises 15 residues. Germline CDR1 is MDHEN and CDR2 is SYDVKM. CDR3 nucleotide sequence: TGTGCCAGCAGTCCCCTAGGGACAGGGAACACTGAAGCTTTCTTT. Translation: CASSPLGTGNTEAFF. The variable domain in full, with the rest retrieved from reference TRBV28 and TRBJ1-1, is DVKVTQSSRYLVKRTGEKVFLECVQDMDHENMFWYRQDPGLGLRLIYFSYDVKMKEKGDIPEGYSVSREKKERFSLILESASTNQTSMYLCASSPLGTGNTEAFFGQGTRLTVV.

This clone was found once. V is TRBV11-3 and J is TRBJ2-1; 8 positions match TRBD1. The germline CDR1 and CDR2 sequences are SGHNT and YENEEA. The CDR3 has 17 amino acids. Unmatched junction bases numbered 9, after V lost 5 bases and J lost 0 bases. In DNA, the CDR3 is TGTGCCAGCAGCCCGAACCTGGGACAGGTCTCCTACAATGAGCAGTTCTTC. Translating gives CASSPNLGQVSYNEQFF.

The V gene is TRBV2, the J gene TRBJ1-6; tentative D call: TRBD1 (6 bases). The CDR3 runs 13 residues. The V and J ends lost 6 bases and 7 bases respectively, with 10 bases between them. The germline CDR1 and CDR2 sequences are SNHLY and FYNNEI. CDR3 loop: CASRDSGNSPLHF. Written as DNA, the CDR3 is TGTGCCAGCAGGGACAGCGGCAATTCACCCCTCCACTTT.

This clone occurred once. J is TRBJ2-1 and V is TRBV12-3 or TRBV12-4; no clear D. V was clipped by 3 bases and J by 10 bases, with 13 bases between them. This CDR3 is built from 13 residues. CDR3 coding DNA: TGTGCCAGCAGTTTGATCCTACCGGAGGAGCAGTTCTTC. Its protein product is CASSLILPEEQFF.

V usage is TRBV3-1 (or the pseudogene TRBV3-2) and J usage is TRBJ2-1; D perhaps matches TRBD2 (5 bases). The ends were cut back, 4 bases at V and 10 bases at J, with 14 bases in the middle. This CDR3 has 13 amino acids. Germline lookup yields CDR1 LGHDT and CDR2 YNNKEL (reference sequence). The CDR3 nucleotides read TGTGCCAGCAGCCCCCGAATAGCGTACGAGCAGTTCTTC. Residues: CASSPRIAYEQFF.